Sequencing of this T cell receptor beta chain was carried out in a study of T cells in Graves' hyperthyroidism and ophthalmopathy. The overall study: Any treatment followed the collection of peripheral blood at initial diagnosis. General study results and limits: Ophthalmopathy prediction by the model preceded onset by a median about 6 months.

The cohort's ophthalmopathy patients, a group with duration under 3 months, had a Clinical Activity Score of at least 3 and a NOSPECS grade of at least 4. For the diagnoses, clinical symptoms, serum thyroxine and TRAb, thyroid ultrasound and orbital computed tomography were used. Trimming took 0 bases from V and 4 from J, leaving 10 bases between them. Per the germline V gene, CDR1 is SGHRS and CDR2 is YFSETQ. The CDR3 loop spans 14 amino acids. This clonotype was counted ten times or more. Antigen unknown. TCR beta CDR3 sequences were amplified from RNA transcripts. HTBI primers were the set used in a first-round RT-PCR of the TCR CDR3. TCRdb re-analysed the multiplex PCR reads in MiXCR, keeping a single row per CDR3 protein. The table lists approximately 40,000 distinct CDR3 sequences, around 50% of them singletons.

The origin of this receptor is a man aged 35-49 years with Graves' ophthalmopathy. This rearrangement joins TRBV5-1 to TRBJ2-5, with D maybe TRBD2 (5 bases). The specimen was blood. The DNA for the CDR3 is TGCGCCAGCAGCTTGGGAATTGGAGGAGAGACCCAGTACTTC. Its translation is CASSLGIGGETQYF.